A selection of T cell receptor beta chains follows, all from one sample in a study of cytomegalovirus exposure and HLA in healthy donors. The method was immunoSEQ multiplex PCR; TCRdb's version includes in-frame clones alone and lacks a portion of them. Of 300,000 to 400,000 clones listed, 86% were seen once; the top ten hold 0.83%. The specimen sequenced was PBMCs. Receptors originate from a woman aged 18-29 years in good health and CMV-seronegative. Both conserved end residues are part of each CDR3. The D gene is left open where the match is weak. Expanded clones are given a class, and other clones once, few, many or no size at all.

. | TRBJ2-1 | TRBV4-1 | . | TGCGCCAGCAGCTTATACAATGAGCAGTTCTTC | CASSLYNEQFF
. | TRBJ2-1 | TRBV28 | TRBD2 | TGTGCCCAGCCCGTTACTAGCGGGGATTACAATGAGCAGTTCTTC | CAQPVTSGDYNEQFF
. | TRBJ1-2 | TRBV4-1 | . | TGCGCCAGCAGTCGGCCTAGTGCCCCTAACTATGGCTACACCTTC | CASSRPSAPNYGYTF
. | TRBJ1-4 | TRBV2 | TRBD1 | TGTGCCATAACAGGGGGCACTAATGAAAAACTGTTTTTT | CAITGGTNEKLFF
. | TRBJ2-7 | TRBV7-2 | TRBD1 | TGTGCCAGCAGCCTAAATTACAGGGGCGAGCAGTACTTC | CASSLNYRGEQYF
once | TRBJ2-1 | TRBV9 | TRBD2 | TGTGCCAGCAGCGTAGAACTAGCGGGAGGTATCGATGAGCAGTTCTTC | CASSVELAGGIDEQFF
few | TRBJ2-1 | TRBV2 | TRBD2 | TGTGCCAGCAGGATGGGACTAGCGGGAGGGAATGAGCAGTTCTTC | CASRMGLAGGNEQFF
few | TRBJ2-2 | TRBV29-1 | TRBD1 | TGCAGCGTTGCGGGGACAGGGTATTCCGGGGAGCTGTTTTTT | CSVAGTGYSGELFF
. | TRBJ1-5 | TRBV6-6 | . | TGTGCCAGCAGTACGGAACAGGGCCATAGCAATCAGCCCCAGCATTTT | CASSTEQGHSNQPQHF
. | TRBJ2-4 | TRBV28 | TRBD1 | TGTGCCAGCAGCCTGGACAGGGGAAACATTCAGTACTTC | CASSLDRGNIQYF
. | TRBJ1-4 | TRBV9 | . | TGTGCCAGCAGCGTAGGTAACAGCCCTGTTGCAACTAATGAAAAACTGTTTTTT | CASSVGNSPVATNEKLFF
. | TRBJ2-7 | TRBV27 | TRBD1 | TGTGCCAGCAGTCGGGGACAGGGGCTCACCTACGAGCAGTACTTC | CASSRGQGLTYEQYF
. | TRBJ2-7 | TRBV7-6 | . | TGTGCCAGCAGCCTTTCGACTTCGACCTACGAGCAGTACTTC | CASSLSTSTYEQYF
few | TRBJ2-7 | TRBV2 | TRBD2 | TGTGCCAGCAGTACTAGCGGGGGGGCCCGGAACGAGCAGTACTTC | CASSTSGGARNEQYF